This T cell receptor (beta chain) was recovered during a study of T cell repertoires in cytomegalovirus infection. Overall study context: Alongside well-studied HLA-B-restricted CMV epitopes, recently identified HLA-C-restricted CMV epitopes were also used. Carrying CMV and the relevant HLA type showed in public TCR beta signatures.

TCRdb re-called the reads through MiXCR, storing one row per CDR3 protein. The repertoire includes about 570,000 distinct CDR3 sequences, 40% of them detected once, and more than 40% sits in the top ten. This clonotype has ten or more counts. What it binds is not known. Study outcomes and limitations: The ex vivo response showed dominance by HLA-C-restricted CMV-specific TCR beta clonotypes. Summed frequency of shared TCR beta families picked out CMV carriers who also had the relevant HLA.

J lost 5 bases, V lost 5 bases, and 8 bases had no gene match. The germline V gene encodes CDR1 SGHVS and CDR2 FQNEAQ. CDR3 length: 16 residues. V gene TRBV7-8 combines with J gene TRBJ2-1; 11 nucleotides align to TRBD2. The sample here was cultured PBMCs, taken from culture after CMV antigen stimulation. This clonotype was obtained from a human donor in good health (CMV status not recorded). Some clones in this sample may be carry-over from other donors' samples. For the CDR3, the DNA is TGTGCCAGCAGCCTGGAGGGGACTAGCGGCAACAATGAGCAGTTCTTC. Amino acid sequence: CASSLEGTSGNNEQFF.